The 29 T cell receptor beta chains below come from one sample, sequenced in a study of blood T cell repertoires in COVID-19. The method was immunoSEQ multiplex PCR; TCRdb's version includes in-frame clones alone and lacks a portion of them. The table includes 150,000 or so clones, about 88% detected once. The specimen sequenced was PBMCs or T cells enriched from blood (not recorded which). These TCRs come from a human donor with acute COVID-19. The donor label of this sample is uncertain.

The chain couples TRBV10-2 to TRBJ1-2; 10 bases are a match to TRBD1. CDR3 length: 17 amino acids. With V trimmed by 2 bases and J by 8 bases, 14 bases remained unmatched. Germline V gene data show CDR1 as WSHSY and CDR2 as SAAADI. As DNA, the CDR3 is TGCGCCAGCAGTGAGCCCTCTCGGACAGGGGGAACGAAAGGCTACACCTTC. Amino acids: CASSEPSRTGGTKGYTF.

The genes are TRBV28 and TRBJ1-5; 7 positions agree with TRBD1. The CDR3 runs 16 residues. V lost 11 bases, J lost 1 base, and 14 bases stayed unmatched. Germline CDR1 is MDHEN and CDR2 is SYDVKM. The CDR3 loop reads CASREGRGGSNQPQHF. CDR3 coding DNA: TGTGCCTCCCGGGAGGGCAGGGGGGGGAGCAATCAGCCCCAGCATTTT.

The V and J genes are TRBV18 and TRBJ2-3; no clear D. Germline V CDR1 and CDR2: KGHSH, LQKENI. V shed 2 bases and J shed 2 bases, with 14 bases lying between them. This CDR3 is 16 amino acids long. The CDR3 DNA follows: TGTGCCAGCTCACCAAACGCGTTGACTTCCACAGATACGCAGTATTTT. Translated: CASSPNALTSTDTQYF.

The rearrangement joins TRBV7-6 to TRBJ2-3; 7 bases align to TRBD2. This CDR3 region has 18 residues. Germline assignment: CDR1 SGHVS and CDR2 FNYEAQ. V lost 1 base and J lost 2; bases outside the gene matches: 12. This CDR3 reads CASSLDIRTGGPTDTQYF. The CDR3 DNA sequence: TGTGCCAGCAGCTTAGATATTCGGACGGGGGGACCCACAGATACGCAGTATTTT.

The chain recombines TRBV24-1 with TRBJ2-2; maybe TRBD1 (6 bases). CDR3 length equals 16 residues. Germline V gene sequence: CDR1 KGHDR, CDR2 SFDVKD. The germline V and J ends were trimmed by 0 bases and 4 bases, with 11 bases remaining between them. This chain's CDR3 is CATSDLWTEATGELFF. For the CDR3, the DNA is TGTGCCACCAGTGATTTGTGGACAGAGGCCACCGGGGAGCTGTTTTTT.

This clone was found once. This chain links TRBV30 with TRBJ2-1, with a possible D match to TRBD2 (6 bases). Germline V gene lookup returns CDR1 GTSNPN and CDR2 SVGIG (reference sequence). CDR3 length equals 13 residues. The V end was cut by 5 bases, the J end by 0 bases, with 8 bases between. The CDR3 loop reads CAWGGSSYNEQFF. The CDR3 DNA reads TGTGCCTGGGGGGGGAGCTCCTACAATGAGCAGTTCTTC. The variable domain in full, with the rest retrieved from reference TRBV30 and TRBJ2-1, is SQTIHQWPATLVQPVGSPLSLECTVEGTSNPNLYWYRQAAGRGLQLLFYSVGIGQISSEVPQNLSASRPQDRQFILSSKKLLLSDSGFYLCAWGGSSYNEQFFGPGTRLTVL.

This sequence joins TRBV5-5 and TRBJ1-1; 10 bases match TRBD1. J was trimmed by 1 base and V by 5 bases; bases with no gene match: 5. CDR1 SGHKS and CDR2 YYEKEE come from the germline V gene (reference sequence). The CDR3 runs 15 residues. The CDR3 spells CASRRTGGKNTEAFF. The CDR3 DNA reads as TGTGCCAGCAGGAGGACAGGGGGGAAGAACACTGAAGCTTTCTTT.

V is TRBV7-6 and J is TRBJ1-1, with a weak D call TRBD1 (6 bases). The CDR3 length is 13 residues. Trimming shortened V by 8 bases and J by 3 bases, and 13 bases separated the two germline ends. Germline V lookup: CDR1 SGHVS, CDR2 FNYEAQ. CDR3 amino acids: CASEGVGDTEAFF. In DNA form, the CDR3 reads TGTGCCAGCGAGGGGGTGGGGGACACTGAAGCTTTCTTT.

This rearrangement joins TRBV6-6 to TRBJ1-3, with D perhaps TRBD1 (5 bases). This CDR3 is built from 11 residues. The V gene's germline CDR1 is MNHNY and CDR2 SVGAGI (reference sequence). CDR3: CAARGRNTIYF. The CDR3, as DNA: TGTGCAGCGCGGGGGAGAAACACCATATATTTT.

V and J are TRBV7-9 and TRBJ1-2; 10 bases align to TRBD1. This CDR3 is built from 15 residues. The trim removed 5 bases at V and 6 bases at J, leaving 9 bases unmatched. CDR1 is SEHNR, CDR2 FQNEAQ, per germline (reference sequence). CDR3 nucleotides: TGTGCCAGCAGCCCGGGGACAGGGGAGAAAAATGGCTACACCTTC. Translating gives CASSPGTGEKNGYTF. Full variable domain (missing parts from reference TRBV7-9 and TRBJ1-2): DTGVSQNPRHKITKRGQNVTFRCDPISEHNRLYWYRQTLGQGPEFLTYFQNEAQLEKSRLLSDRFSAERPKGSFSTLEIQRTEQGDSAMYLCASSPGTGEKNGYTFGSGTRLTVV.

This chain links TRBV10-2 with TRBJ1-1; no reliable D call. Trimming took off 3 bases at V and 1 base at J, with 12 bases between the two ends. Germline V gene data show CDR1 as WSHSY and CDR2 as SAAADI. The CDR3 contains 15 residues. For the CDR3, the DNA is TGCGCCAGCAGTGATCGACGTTGGAGGAACACTGAAGCTTTCTTT. This sequence encodes CASSDRRWRNTEAFF.

This chain joins TRBV30 and TRBJ2-1; 8 bases are shared with TRBD2. CDR1 is GTSNPN and CDR2 is SVGIG in the germline V gene (reference sequence). The CDR3 has 15 residues. V trimming: 0 bases; J trimming: 4 bases; junction bases outside the gene matches: 5. This chain's CDR3 is CAWSVGAGDYNEQFF. For the CDR3, the DNA is TGTGCCTGGAGTGTAGGAGCGGGGGATTACAATGAGCAGTTCTTC.

The chain combines TRBV30 with TRBJ1-2, with D possibly matching TRBD1 (6 bases). This CDR3 has 13 amino acids. Looked up from germline, CDR1 is GTSNPN and CDR2 is SVGIG (reference sequence). V dropped 7 bases and J dropped 3 bases, with 15 bases sitting between them. This CDR3 is CASTRGFDYGYTF. The CDR3 DNA reads TGTGCCTCCACCAGGGGATTCGACTATGGCTACACCTTC.

J is TRBJ2-3 and V is TRBV19; maybe TRBD1 (5 bases). The V end was cut by 3 bases, the J end by 1 base, with 11 bases between. From germline, CDR1 is LNHDA and CDR2 SQIVND (reference sequence). This CDR3 is 15 amino acids long. The CDR3 loop is CASSIQGWGTDTQYF. In DNA, the CDR3 is TGTGCCAGTAGTATCCAGGGATGGGGCACAGATACGCAGTATTTT. The whole variable domain, remainder taken from reference TRBV19 and TRBJ2-3, is DGGITQSPKYLFRKEGQNVTLSCEQNLNHDAMYWYRQDPGQGLRLIYYSQIVNDFQKGDIAEGYSVSREKKESFPLTVTSAQKNPTAFYLCASSIQGWGTDTQYFGPGTRLTVL.

The chain links TRBV7-2 to TRBJ2-7, with D possibly TRBD2 on 7 matching bases. Germline V gene sequence: CDR1 SGHTA, CDR2 FQGNSA. This CDR3 is built from 14 residues. Trimming removed 8 bases at V and 5 bases at J, with 19 bases between. The DNA for the CDR3 is TGTGCCAGCTCAAGAGGGGGGGGAATCAACGAGCAGTACTTC. Translating it yields CASSRGGGINEQYF.

CDR3 nucleotide sequence: TGTGCCAGCAGCTTACTAGCGGGGGTGAGTTCCTACAATGAGCAGTTCTTC. This codes for CASSLLAGVSSYNEQFF. The chain links TRBV7-9 to TRBJ2-1; 10 positions match TRBD2. V lost 2 bases, J lost 1 base, and 5 bases stayed unmatched. CDR1 is SEHNR and CDR2 is FQNEAQ in the germline V gene (reference sequence). This CDR3 is built from 17 residues.

This clone occurred a few times. The chain combines TRBV14 with TRBJ1-1; D is ambiguous. The germline CDR1 and CDR2 sequences are SGHDN and FVKESK. The CDR3 has 15 residues. V dropped 0 bases and J dropped 1 base, with 9 bases sitting between them. The CDR3 coding sequence is TGTGCCAGCAGCCAAGAGATCACATCGAACACTGAAGCTTTCTTT. It specifies CASSQEITSNTEAFF. The full variable domain, completed using reference TRBV14 and TRBJ1-1, is EAGVTQFPSHSVIEKGQTVTLRCDPISGHDNLYWYRRVMGKEIKFLLHFVKESKQDESGMPNNRFLAERTGGTYSTLKVQPAELEDSGVYFCASSQEITSNTEAFFGQGTRLTVV.

The V and J genes are TRBV29-1 and TRBJ2-7; no clear D. V lost 4 bases and J 3 bases, leaving 10 bases between the germline ends. Germline values: CDR1 SQVTM, CDR2 ANQGSEA. This CDR3 region has 12 residues. The CDR3 DNA reads as TGCAGCGTTGCAGGTGTCCTCTACGAGCAGTACTTC. This codes for CSVAGVLYEQYF.

This CDR3 is CASSESRAPSPLHF. Written as DNA, the CDR3 is TGTGCCAGCAGTGAATCCAGGGCTCCTTCACCCCTCCACTTT. V and J are TRBV2 and TRBJ1-6; D may be TRBD1 (5 bases). Trimming stripped 2 bases from V and 9 bases from J, with 11 bases between. Germline V lookup: CDR1 SNHLY, CDR2 FYNNEI. There are 14 residues in the CDR3. The whole variable domain, remainder taken from reference TRBV2 and TRBJ1-6, is EPEVTQTPSHQVTQMGQEVILRCVPISNHLYFYWYRQILGQKVEFLVSFYNNEISEKSEIFDDQFSVERPDGSNFTLKIRSTKLEDSAMYFCASSESRAPSPLHFGNGTRLTVT.

The chain links TRBV7-2 to TRBJ1-1; 8 bases fit TRBD1. V trimming: 4 bases; J trimming: 4 bases; junction bases outside the gene matches: 8. CDR3 length equals 15 residues. Germline V gene sequence: CDR1 SGHTA, CDR2 FQGNSA. Here the CDR3 reads CASSSRGRGVTEAFF. The CDR3 DNA follows: TGTGCCAGCAGCTCCAGGGGGCGCGGAGTCACTGAAGCTTTCTTT.

The V gene is TRBV7-9, the J gene TRBJ2-5; 8 nucleotides line up with TRBD1. Germline V gene lookup returns CDR1 SEHNR and CDR2 FQNEAQ (reference sequence). This CDR3 has 14 residues. V lost 5 bases to trimming and J lost 5 bases; unmatched junction nucleotides: 7. The DNA for the CDR3 is TGTGCCAGCAGCAATCAGGGGGCCGGGGAGACCCAGTACTTC. It codes for CASSNQGAGETQYF.

This clone showed up many times. CDR3 DNA sequence: TGTGCCAGCAGTTACAGGGGACAGGGGGCTTATGGCTACACCTTC. Translating it yields CASSYRGQGAYGYTF. The rearrangement joins TRBV6-5 to TRBJ1-2; TRBD1 matches at 12 bases. Trimming removed 2 bases from V and 5 bases from J; junction bases left unmatched: 3. The CDR3 spans 15 residues. CDR1 MNHEY and CDR2 SVGAGI come from the germline V gene.

This sequence joins TRBV7-9 and TRBJ1-2; TRBD1 matches 8 bases. Germline V gene lookup returns CDR1 SEHNR and CDR2 FQNEAQ (reference sequence). The trim removed 1 base at V and 8 bases at J, leaving 3 bases unmatched. This CDR3 region has 13 residues. This chain's CDR3 is CASSLGTGPGYTF. The CDR3, as DNA: TGTGCCAGCAGCTTAGGGACAGGGCCAGGCTACACCTTC.

This clone was found a few times. The chain joins TRBV7-9 to TRBJ1-2; D is perhaps TRBD1 (5 bases). This CDR3 comprises 15 residues. Trimming stripped 5 bases from V and 2 bases from J, with 15 bases between. Germline V CDR1 and CDR2: SEHNR, FQNEAQ (reference sequence). DNA for the CDR3: TGTGCCAGCAGCCTGGGGGGTGCATTAAACTATGGCTACACCTTC. Translation gives CASSLGGALNYGYTF.

CDR3 DNA sequence: TGTGCCAGTAACCCAGGGGGCTACACTGAAGCTTTCTTT. Amino acid sequence: CASNPGGYTEAFF. The chain recombines TRBV19 with TRBJ1-1; 8 bases map to TRBD1. The CDR3 contains 13 residues. V was clipped by 7 bases and J by 3 bases; unmatched bases: 4. CDR1 and CDR2 (germline): LNHDA, SQIVND (reference sequence).

This chain links TRBV7-9 with TRBJ2-7; D is undetermined. V lost 5 bases and J 6 bases, leaving 11 bases between the germline ends. The CDR3 length is 12 residues. Germline V CDR1 and CDR2: SEHNR, FQNEAQ (reference sequence). CDR3: CASSPSPGEQYF. In DNA, the CDR3 is TGTGCCAGCAGCCCCAGCCCGGGCGAGCAGTACTTC.

The chain links TRBV12-5 to TRBJ2-2; D is possibly TRBD1 (5 bases). Germline CDR1 and CDR2: LGHNT and FRNRAP. The germline V and J ends were trimmed by 6 bases and 5 bases, with 16 bases remaining between them. The CDR3 is 15 residues long. CDR3 region: CASGQTDRGTGELFF. CDR3 bases: TGTGCTAGTGGGCAGACAGACCGAGGAACCGGGGAGCTGTTTTTT.

The chain combines TRBV3-1 (or the pseudogene TRBV3-2) with TRBJ2-3, with D perhaps TRBD2 (5 bases). Between the trimmed V and J ends, which lost 4 bases and 3 bases, there was a span of 20 bases. The CDR3 is 17 amino acids. Germline V lookup: CDR1 LGHDT, CDR2 YNNKEL (reference sequence). CDR3 in amino acids: CASSRNTGGRFTDTQYF. The CDR3 DNA reads TGTGCCAGCAGCCGAAACACTGGAGGAAGGTTTACAGATACGCAGTATTTT.

This clone has just one count. The CDR3 sequence is CAWRDNSYEQYF. CDR3 DNA: TGTGCCTGGAGGGACAACTCCTACGAGCAGTACTTC. V and J are TRBV30 and TRBJ2-7; D is perhaps TRBD1 (5 bases). The ends were cut back, 3 bases at V and 0 bases at J, with 6 bases in the middle. There are 12 residues in the CDR3. Germline values: CDR1 GTSNPN, CDR2 SVGIG (reference sequence).